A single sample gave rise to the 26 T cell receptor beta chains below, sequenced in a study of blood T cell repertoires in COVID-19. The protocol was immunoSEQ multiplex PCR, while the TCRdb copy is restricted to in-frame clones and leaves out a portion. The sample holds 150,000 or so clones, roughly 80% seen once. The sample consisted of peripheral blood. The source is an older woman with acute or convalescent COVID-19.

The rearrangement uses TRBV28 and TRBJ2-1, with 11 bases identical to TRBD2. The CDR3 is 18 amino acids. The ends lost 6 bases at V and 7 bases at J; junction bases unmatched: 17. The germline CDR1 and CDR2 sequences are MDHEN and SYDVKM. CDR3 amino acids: CASSPKTSGSWYGNEQFF. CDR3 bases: TGTGCCAGCAGCCCCAAAACTAGCGGGAGTTGGTATGGGAATGAGCAGTTCTTC.

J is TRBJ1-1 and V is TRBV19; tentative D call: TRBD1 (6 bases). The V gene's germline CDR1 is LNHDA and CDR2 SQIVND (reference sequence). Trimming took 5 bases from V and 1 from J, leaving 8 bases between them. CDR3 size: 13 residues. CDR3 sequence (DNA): TGTGCCAGTAGTTCCAGGGGGAACACTGAAGCTTTCTTT. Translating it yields CASSSRGNTEAFF.

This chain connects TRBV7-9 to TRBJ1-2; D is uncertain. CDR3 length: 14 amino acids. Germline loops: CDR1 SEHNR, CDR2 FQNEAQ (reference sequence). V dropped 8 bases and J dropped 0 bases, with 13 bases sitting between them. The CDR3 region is CASSSQAANYGYTF. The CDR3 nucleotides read TGTGCCAGCTCTTCTCAGGCCGCTAACTATGGCTACACCTTC.

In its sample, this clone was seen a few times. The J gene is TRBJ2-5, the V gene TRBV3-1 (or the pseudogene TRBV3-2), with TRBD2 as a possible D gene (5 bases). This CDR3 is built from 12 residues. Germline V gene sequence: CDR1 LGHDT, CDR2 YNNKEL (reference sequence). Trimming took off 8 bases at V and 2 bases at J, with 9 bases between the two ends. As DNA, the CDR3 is TGTGCCAGCGGAGGAGAACAAGAGACCCAGTACTTC. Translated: CASGGEQETQYF.

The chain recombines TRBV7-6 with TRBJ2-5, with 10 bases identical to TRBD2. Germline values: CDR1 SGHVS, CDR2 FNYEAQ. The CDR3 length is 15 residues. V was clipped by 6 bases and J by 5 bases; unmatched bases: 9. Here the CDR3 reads CASRRSSGRRETQYF. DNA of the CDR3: TGTGCCAGCAGGCGGTCTAGCGGGAGACGGGAGACCCAGTACTTC.

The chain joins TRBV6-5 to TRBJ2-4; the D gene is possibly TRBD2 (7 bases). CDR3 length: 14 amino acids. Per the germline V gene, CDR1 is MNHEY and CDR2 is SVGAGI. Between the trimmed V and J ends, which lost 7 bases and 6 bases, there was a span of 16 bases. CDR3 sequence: CASMKGGSGNIQYF. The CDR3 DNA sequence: TGTGCCAGCATGAAGGGGGGGTCGGGAAACATTCAGTACTTC.

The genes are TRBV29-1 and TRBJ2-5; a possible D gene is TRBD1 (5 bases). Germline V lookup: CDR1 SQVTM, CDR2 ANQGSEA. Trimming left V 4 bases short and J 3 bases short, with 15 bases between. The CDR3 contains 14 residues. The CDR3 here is CSVGDSPGKETQYF. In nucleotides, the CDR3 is TGCAGCGTTGGTGATTCCCCAGGGAAAGAGACCCAGTACTTC. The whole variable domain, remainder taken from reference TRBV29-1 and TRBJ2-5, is SAVISQKPSRDICQRGTSLTIQCQVDSQVTMMFWYRQQPGQSLTLIATANQGSEATYESGFVIDKFPISRPNLTFSTLTVSNMSPEDSSIYLCSVGDSPGKETQYFGPGTRLLVL.

The DNA for the CDR3 is TGTGCCAGCAGCCTGGGCAGGGATAACTATGGCTACACCTTC. This encodes CASSLGRDNYGYTF. The chain has TRBV6-6 and TRBJ1-2; D is possibly TRBD1 (5 bases). Germline V gives CDR1 MNHNY, CDR2 SVGAGI (reference sequence). With 6 bases removed from V and 1 base from J, the gap between germline ends came to 12 bases. The CDR3 extends over 14 amino acids.

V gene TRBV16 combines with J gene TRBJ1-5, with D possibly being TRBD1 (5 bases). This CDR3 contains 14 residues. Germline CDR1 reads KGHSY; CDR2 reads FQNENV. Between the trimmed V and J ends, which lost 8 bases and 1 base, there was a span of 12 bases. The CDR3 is CASSPGGSNQPQHF. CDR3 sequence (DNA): TGTGCCAGCTCCCCGGGGGGGAGCAATCAGCCCCAGCATTTT.

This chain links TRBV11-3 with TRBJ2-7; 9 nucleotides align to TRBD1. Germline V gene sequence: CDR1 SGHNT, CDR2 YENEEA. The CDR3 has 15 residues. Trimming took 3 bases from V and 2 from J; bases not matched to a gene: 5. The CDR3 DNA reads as TGTGCCAGCAGCTTGGACAGGGGCCTTACCTACGAGCAGTACTTC. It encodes CASSLDRGLTYEQYF.

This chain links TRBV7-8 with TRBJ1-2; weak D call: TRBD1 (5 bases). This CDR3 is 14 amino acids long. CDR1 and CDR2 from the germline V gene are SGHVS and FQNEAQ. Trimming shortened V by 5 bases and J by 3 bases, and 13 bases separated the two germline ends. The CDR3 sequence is CASSRSGGDYGYTF. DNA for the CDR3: TGTGCCAGCAGCCGTAGCGGGGGTGACTATGGCTACACCTTC.

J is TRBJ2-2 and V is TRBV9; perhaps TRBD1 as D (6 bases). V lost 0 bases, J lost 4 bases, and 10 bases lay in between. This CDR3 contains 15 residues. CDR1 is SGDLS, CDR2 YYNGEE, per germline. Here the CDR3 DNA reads TGTGCCAGCAGCGTAGACGCAGGGGTCACCGGGGAGCTGTTTTTT. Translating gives CASSVDAGVTGELFF.

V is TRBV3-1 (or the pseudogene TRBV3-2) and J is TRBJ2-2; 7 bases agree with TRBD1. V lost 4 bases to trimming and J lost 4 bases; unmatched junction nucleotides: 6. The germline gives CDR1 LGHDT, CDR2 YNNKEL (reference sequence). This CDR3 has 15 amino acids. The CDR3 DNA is TGTGCCAGCAGCCGGGACAGTCAGGCCACCGGGGAGCTGTTTTTT. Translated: CASSRDSQATGELFF.

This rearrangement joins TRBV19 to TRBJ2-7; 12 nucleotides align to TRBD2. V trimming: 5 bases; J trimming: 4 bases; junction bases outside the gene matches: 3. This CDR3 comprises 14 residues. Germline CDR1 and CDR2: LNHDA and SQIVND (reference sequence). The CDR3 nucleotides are TGTGCCAGTAGTGTGCTAGCGGGAGGGTACGAGCAGTACTTC. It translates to CASSVLAGGYEQYF.

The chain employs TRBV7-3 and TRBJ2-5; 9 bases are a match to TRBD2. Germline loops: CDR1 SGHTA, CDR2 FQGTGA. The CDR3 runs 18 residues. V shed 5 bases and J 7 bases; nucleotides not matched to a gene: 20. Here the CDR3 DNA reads TGTGCCAGCAGCGAGTTTGCGGGAGGGCCTCTTCGGATGTCGACCCAGTACTTC. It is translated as CASSEFAGGPLRMSTQYF.

In DNA form, the CDR3 reads TGTGCCAGCAGCTTGGACAGGATGGGGCCCTACGAGCAGTACTTC. It specifies CASSLDRMGPYEQYF. The chain joins TRBV7-3 to TRBJ2-7; 7 bases align to TRBD1. CDR3 length equals 15 residues. Per germline, CDR1 SGHTA and CDR2 FQGTGA. Losses at the gene ends were 3 bases for V and 2 bases for J; bases not matched to a gene: 7.

DNA for the CDR3: TGTGCCTGGCAGGGGGCTGGGGCCAACGTCCTGACTTTC. This codes for CAWQGAGANVLTF. V and J are TRBV30 and TRBJ2-6, with 7 bases fitting TRBD1. The germline V gene encodes CDR1 GTSNPN and CDR2 SVGIG (reference sequence). The CDR3 runs 13 residues. V trimming: 5 bases; J trimming: 2 bases; junction bases outside the gene matches: 0.

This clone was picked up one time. DNA of the CDR3: TGTGCCAGTCCCGCGGGAAAGGAGCATGGCTACACCTTC. It specifies CASPAGKEHGYTF. This rearrangement joins TRBV25-1 to TRBJ1-2; D is unresolved. The V end lost 9 bases, the J end lost 6 bases, and 17 bases lay between the germline ends. The CDR3 runs to 13 residues. Germline loops: CDR1 MGHDK, CDR2 SYGVNS.

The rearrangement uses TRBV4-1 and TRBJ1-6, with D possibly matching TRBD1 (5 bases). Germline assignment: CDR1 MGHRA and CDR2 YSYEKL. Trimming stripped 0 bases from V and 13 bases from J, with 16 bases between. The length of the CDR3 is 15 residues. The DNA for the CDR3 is TGCGCCAGCAGCCAAGATATGACAGTCCCGACCCCCCTCCACTTT. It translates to CASSQDMTVPTPLHF.

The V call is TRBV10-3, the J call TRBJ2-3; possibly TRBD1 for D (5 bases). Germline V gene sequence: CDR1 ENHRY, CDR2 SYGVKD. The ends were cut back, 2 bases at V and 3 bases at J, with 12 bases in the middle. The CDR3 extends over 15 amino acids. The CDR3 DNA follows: TGTGCCATCAGTGAGGATGGGGCCAAAACAGATACGCAGTATTTT. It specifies CAISEDGAKTDTQYF.

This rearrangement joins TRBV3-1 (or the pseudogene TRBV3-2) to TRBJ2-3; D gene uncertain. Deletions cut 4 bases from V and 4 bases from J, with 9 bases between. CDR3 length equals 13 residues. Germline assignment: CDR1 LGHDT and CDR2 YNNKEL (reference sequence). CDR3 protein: CASSPQRSDTQYF. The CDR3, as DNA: TGTGCCAGCAGCCCACAGAGATCAGATACGCAGTATTTT.

The CDR3 reads CAISPGLAGSDEQFF. DNA for the CDR3: TGTGCCATCAGTCCGGGACTAGCTGGTTCGGATGAGCAGTTCTTC. The rearrangement links TRBV10-3 to TRBJ2-1; 9 nucleotides line up with TRBD2. The V gene's germline CDR1 is ENHRY and CDR2 SYGVKD. V lost 5 bases to trimming and J lost 8 bases; unmatched junction nucleotides: 10. The CDR3 covers 15 residues.

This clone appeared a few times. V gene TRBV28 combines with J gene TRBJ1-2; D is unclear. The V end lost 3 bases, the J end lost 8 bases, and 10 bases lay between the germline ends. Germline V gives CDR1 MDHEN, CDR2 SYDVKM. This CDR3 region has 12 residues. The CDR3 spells CASSLWTGGYTF. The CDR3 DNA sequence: TGTGCCAGCAGTTTGTGGACGGGGGGCTACACCTTC.

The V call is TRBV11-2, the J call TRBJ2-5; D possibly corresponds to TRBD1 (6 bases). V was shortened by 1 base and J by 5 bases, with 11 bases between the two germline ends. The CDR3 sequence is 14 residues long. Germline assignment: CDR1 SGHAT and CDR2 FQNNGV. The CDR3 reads CASSLGTGLETQYF. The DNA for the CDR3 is TGTGCCAGCAGCTTAGGCACAGGGTTGGAGACCCAGTACTTC.

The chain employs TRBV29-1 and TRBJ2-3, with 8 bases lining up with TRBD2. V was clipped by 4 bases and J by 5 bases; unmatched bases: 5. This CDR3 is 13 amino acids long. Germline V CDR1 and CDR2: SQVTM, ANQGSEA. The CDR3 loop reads CSVGPAGVDTQYF. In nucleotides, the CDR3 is TGCAGCGTTGGGCCAGCGGGAGTAGATACGCAGTATTTT.

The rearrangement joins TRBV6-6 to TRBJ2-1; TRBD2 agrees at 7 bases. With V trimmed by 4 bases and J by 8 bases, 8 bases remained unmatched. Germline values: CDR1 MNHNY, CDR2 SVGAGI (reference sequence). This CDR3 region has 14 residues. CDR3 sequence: CASSSTSMVDEQFF. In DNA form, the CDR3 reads TGTGCCAGCAGTTCGACTAGCATGGTCGATGAGCAGTTCTTC.